These T cell receptor beta chains were read from a single sample in a study of identical twins. MiXCR, applied by TCRdb to the 5' RACE reads, yields one record per CDR3 protein. The sample shows 310,000 or so distinct CDR3 sequences, approximately 8% of them seen only once. This same sample was also taken into another study, of yellow fever vaccine responses in identical twins.

What was sequenced was memory (CD45RO+) T cells sorted from blood. These TCRs come from a woman under 30 in good health. CDR3s include the opening cysteine and the closing phenylalanine or tryptophan. A D gene is named only where the DNA matches it firmly. Part of the rows lack a size; the others show once, few, many or a class for expanded clones.

D gene	V gene	J gene	clone size	CDR3 DNA	CDR3 protein
TRBD2	TRBV7-7	TRBJ2-5	-	TGTGCCAGCAGCTTGACTCTGGCTAGCGGGATCGAGACCCAGTACTTC	CASSLTLASGIETQYF
-	TRBV20-1	TRBJ2-5	-	TGCAGTGCTAGAGATCCAGGGACGGAGACCCAGTACTTC	CSARDPGTETQYF
-	TRBV11-2	TRBJ1-2	many	TGTGCCAGCAGCTTATCAACAGAGTATGGCTACACCTTC	CASSLSTEYGYTF
-	TRBV4-2	TRBJ1-5	-	TGTGCCAGCAGCCTAACGGGGGCTGCGGTTCAGCCCCAGCATTTT	CASSLTGAAVQPQHF
TRBD2	TRBV2	TRBJ2-1	-	TGTGCCAGCAGGGACCTAGCGGGAGATATAAGTGAGCAGTTCTTC	CASRDLAGDISEQFF
-	TRBV9	TRBJ1-4	few	TGTGCCAGCAGCGCGGGGGCGGGCGTAACTAATGAAAAACTGTTTTTT	CASSAGAGVTNEKLFF
-	TRBV12-3/TRBV12-4	TRBJ2-2	few	TGTGCCAGCAGTCCCCCGCGGAGCGGGGAGCTGTTTTTT	CASSPPRSGELFF
TRBD2	TRBV10-3	TRBJ2-1	few	TGTGCCATCAGTGACCACGGACTAGCGGGAGGCCCCTACAATGAGCAGTTCTTC	CAISDHGLAGGPYNEQFF
TRBD1	TRBV5-1	TRBJ2-5	many	TGCGCCAGCAGCACCGGGACAGCACAAGAGACCCAGTACTTC	CASSTGTAQETQYF
-	TRBV20-1	TRBJ1-5	few	TGCAGTGCTAGGCGGTTAGGCGGCAATCAGCCCCAGCATTTT	CSARRLGGNQPQHF
-	TRBV29-1	TRBJ1-1	few	TGCAGCGTCCGTTTGGAGGGAGGGACTGAAGCTTTCTTT	CSVRLEGGTEAFF
-	TRBV28	TRBJ2-1	many	TGTGCCAGCAGGACCGCCGGTCCTAGCTCCTACAATGAGCAGTTCTTC	CASRTAGPSSYNEQFF
TRBD1	TRBV6-4	TRBJ2-2	-	TGTGCCAGCAGTTTACAGGGGATAGTTTCAAACACCGGGGAGCTGTTTTTT	CASSLQGIVSNTGELFF
-	TRBV20-1	TRBJ2-7	many	TGCAGTGCTAGAGTCGATACCTACGAGCAGTACTTC	CSARVDTYEQYF
-	TRBV27	TRBJ2-2	medium-sized	TGTGCCAGCACCCCAGGGGGGGCGAACACCGGGGAGCTGTTTTTT	CASTPGGANTGELFF
-	TRBV18	TRBJ1-1	few	TGTGCCAGCTCACCACCGGCGGGGTGGGGGATGAACACTGAAGCTTTCTTT	CASSPPAGWGMNTEAFF
-	TRBV23-1	TRBJ1-2	-	TGCGCCAGCAGTCAATTAGGGGGGTTCGGCTACACCTTC	CASSQLGGFGYTF
TRBD2	TRBV9	TRBJ2-3	many	TGTGCCAGCAGCCCCCGGGGGGGCGGAAACACAGATACGCAGTATTTT	CASSPRGGGNTDTQYF
TRBD2	TRBV12-3/TRBV12-4	TRBJ2-6	-	TGTGCCAGCAGGGCCACCAGCGGGACTCCAAACTCTGGGGCCAACGTCCTGACTTTC	CASRATSGTPNSGANVLTF
-	TRBV7-9	TRBJ1-3	-	TGTGCCAGCAGCTTAATCAGGGGTGGAAACACCATATATTTT	CASSLIRGGNTIYF
-	TRBV29-1	TRBJ2-1	many	TGCAGCGTTGAAATGGGACAAGCACCACTACTCCAGTTCTTC	CSVEMGQAPLLQFF
TRBD2	TRBV20-1	TRBJ2-3	many	TGCAGTGCGTGGGGGGGGAGCACAGATACGCAGTATTTT	CSAWGGSTDTQYF
-	TRBV28	TRBJ2-3	-	TGTGCCAGCAGTTTTCATCGTAGCCCCAACACAGATACGCAGTATTTT	CASSFHRSPNTDTQYF
-	TRBV29-1	TRBJ1-5	many	TGCAGCGTTCTCATTTCTAGCAATCAGCCCCAGCATTTT	CSVLISSNQPQHF
-	TRBV5-1	TRBJ2-7	many	TGCGCCAGCAGCTTGGCTTCAGGGGGGAACGAGCAGTACTTC	CASSLASGGNEQYF
-	TRBV4-1	TRBJ1-2	many	TGCGCCAGCAGCCCCGAATTTGGCTACACCTTC	CASSPEFGYTF
-	TRBV6-5	TRBJ2-1	many	TGTGCCAGCAGTGGACAGAGTGAGCAGTTCTTC	CASSGQSEQFF
-	TRBV19	TRBJ1-5	-	TGTGCCAGTAGTATCCTACAGATATATAGCAATCAGCCCCAGCATTTT	CASSILQIYSNQPQHF
TRBD1	TRBV12-3/TRBV12-4	TRBJ1-2	many	TGTGCCAGCAGTTCCCGCAGGGGGGCCTACTATGGCTACACCTTC	CASSSRRGAYYGYTF
-	TRBV20-1	TRBJ2-3	many	TGCAGTGCTACCTTGGCGGGGGCCTTTAGCACAGATACGCAGTATTTT	CSATLAGAFSTDTQYF
-	TRBV2	TRBJ1-5	many	TGTGCCAGCAGTCTGGTGTCAAGTATAAGCAATCAGCCCCAGCATTTT	CASSLVSSISNQPQHF
TRBD2	TRBV6-1	TRBJ2-3	-	TGTGCCAGCAGTGAGGAGCGGGAGAGGATCACAGATACGCAGTATTTT	CASSEERERITDTQYF
-	TRBV29-1	TRBJ1-5	-	TGCAGCGTTGAAGATGGGGGTCAGCCCCAGCATTTT	CSVEDGGQPQHF
-	TRBV20-1	TRBJ2-3	-	TGCAGTGCCGGCGGGGGCAGGGCTTCGCAGTATTTT	CSAGGGRASQYF
-	TRBV12-3/TRBV12-4	TRBJ2-7	many	TGTGCCAACAGGGTACCCTCCTACGAGCAGTACTTC	CANRVPSYEQYF
-	TRBV6-6	TRBJ1-2	many	TGTGCCAGCAGCCCAACCAGGAACTATGGCTACACCTTC	CASSPTRNYGYTF
TRBD1	TRBV2	TRBJ1-3	many	TGTGCCAGCAGTGTGGGACAGCACTCTGGAAACACCATATATTTT	CASSVGQHSGNTIYF
TRBD1	TRBV25-1	TRBJ1-3	many	TGTGCCAGCAAAAAGACAGGGAGAGGTGGAAACACCATATATTTT	CASKKTGRGGNTIYF
TRBD1	TRBV5-1	TRBJ2-2	few	TGCGCCAGCAGCGCGACAGGGGGTGTCGGCACCGGGGAGCTGTTTTTT	CASSATGGVGTGELFF
-	TRBV21-1	TRBJ2-7	few	TGTGCCAGCAGCAAAGGGGGCAGGTTGGAGCAGTACTTC	CASSKGGRLEQYF
-	TRBV28	TRBJ1-1	many	TGTGCCAGCAGTTTATGGCGGAATGGAGCTTTCTTT	CASSLWRNGAFF
TRBD1	TRBV6-6	TRBJ1-1	many	TGTGCCAGCAGTCCAACAGGGGACACTGAAGCTTTCTTT	CASSPTGDTEAFF
-	TRBV11-2	TRBJ2-2	many	TGTGCCAGCAGCTTTGAGGGAACCGGGGAGCTGTTTTTT	CASSFEGTGELFF
-	TRBV12-3/TRBV12-4	TRBJ2-3	-	TGTGCCAGCACCTCTGTCACAGATACGCAGTATTTT	CASTSVTDTQYF
-	TRBV7-9	TRBJ1-1	many	TGTGCCAGCAGCTTATCCGCGGACACTGAAGCTTTCTTT	CASSLSADTEAFF
-	TRBV6-1	TRBJ2-2	-	TGTGCCAGCAGTATAGGGACAACGAACACCGGGGAGCTGTTTTTT	CASSIGTTNTGELFF
-	TRBV5-6	TRBJ2-7	-	TGTGCCAGCAGCTGGGATTACGAGCAGTACTTC	CASSWDYEQYF
TRBD1	TRBV18	TRBJ2-3	few	TGTGCCAGCTCACCACCGGTCGGACAGGGGAGCACAGATACGCAGTATTTT	CASSPPVGQGSTDTQYF
-	TRBV28	TRBJ1-2	few	TGTGCCAGCAGTTTATTCGGGGACGGAGGCTACACCTTC	CASSLFGDGGYTF
-	TRBV10-3	TRBJ2-5	many	TGTGCCATCAGTGAGATGTTCCTTGAGACCCAGTACTTC	CAISEMFLETQYF
-	TRBV7-2	TRBJ2-3	-	TGTGCCAGCAGCTTAGCGCGTACAGATACGCAGTATTTT	CASSLARTDTQYF
TRBD2	TRBV3-1	TRBJ2-1	many	TGTGCCAGCAGCCAAGTGGCGGGAGAGGGCAATGAGCAGTTCTTC	CASSQVAGEGNEQFF
-	TRBV20-1	TRBJ1-1	few	TGCAGTGCTCCGCTGGGGGGGGACTTTAGGACTGAAGCTTTCTTT	CSAPLGGDFRTEAFF